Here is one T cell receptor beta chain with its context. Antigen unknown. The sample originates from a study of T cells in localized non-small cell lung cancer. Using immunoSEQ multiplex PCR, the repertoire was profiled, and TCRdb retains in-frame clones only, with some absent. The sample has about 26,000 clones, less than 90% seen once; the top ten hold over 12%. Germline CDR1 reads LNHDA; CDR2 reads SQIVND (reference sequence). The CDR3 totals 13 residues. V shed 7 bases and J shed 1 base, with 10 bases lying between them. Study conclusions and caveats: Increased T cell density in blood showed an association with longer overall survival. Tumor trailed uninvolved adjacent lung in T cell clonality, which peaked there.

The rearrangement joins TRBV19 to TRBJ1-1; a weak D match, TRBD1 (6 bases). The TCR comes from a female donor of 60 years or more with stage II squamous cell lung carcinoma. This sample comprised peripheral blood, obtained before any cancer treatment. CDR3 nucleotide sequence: TGTGCCAGTAATCCGGGACAGAACACTGAAGCTTTCTTT. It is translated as CASNPGQNTEAFF.